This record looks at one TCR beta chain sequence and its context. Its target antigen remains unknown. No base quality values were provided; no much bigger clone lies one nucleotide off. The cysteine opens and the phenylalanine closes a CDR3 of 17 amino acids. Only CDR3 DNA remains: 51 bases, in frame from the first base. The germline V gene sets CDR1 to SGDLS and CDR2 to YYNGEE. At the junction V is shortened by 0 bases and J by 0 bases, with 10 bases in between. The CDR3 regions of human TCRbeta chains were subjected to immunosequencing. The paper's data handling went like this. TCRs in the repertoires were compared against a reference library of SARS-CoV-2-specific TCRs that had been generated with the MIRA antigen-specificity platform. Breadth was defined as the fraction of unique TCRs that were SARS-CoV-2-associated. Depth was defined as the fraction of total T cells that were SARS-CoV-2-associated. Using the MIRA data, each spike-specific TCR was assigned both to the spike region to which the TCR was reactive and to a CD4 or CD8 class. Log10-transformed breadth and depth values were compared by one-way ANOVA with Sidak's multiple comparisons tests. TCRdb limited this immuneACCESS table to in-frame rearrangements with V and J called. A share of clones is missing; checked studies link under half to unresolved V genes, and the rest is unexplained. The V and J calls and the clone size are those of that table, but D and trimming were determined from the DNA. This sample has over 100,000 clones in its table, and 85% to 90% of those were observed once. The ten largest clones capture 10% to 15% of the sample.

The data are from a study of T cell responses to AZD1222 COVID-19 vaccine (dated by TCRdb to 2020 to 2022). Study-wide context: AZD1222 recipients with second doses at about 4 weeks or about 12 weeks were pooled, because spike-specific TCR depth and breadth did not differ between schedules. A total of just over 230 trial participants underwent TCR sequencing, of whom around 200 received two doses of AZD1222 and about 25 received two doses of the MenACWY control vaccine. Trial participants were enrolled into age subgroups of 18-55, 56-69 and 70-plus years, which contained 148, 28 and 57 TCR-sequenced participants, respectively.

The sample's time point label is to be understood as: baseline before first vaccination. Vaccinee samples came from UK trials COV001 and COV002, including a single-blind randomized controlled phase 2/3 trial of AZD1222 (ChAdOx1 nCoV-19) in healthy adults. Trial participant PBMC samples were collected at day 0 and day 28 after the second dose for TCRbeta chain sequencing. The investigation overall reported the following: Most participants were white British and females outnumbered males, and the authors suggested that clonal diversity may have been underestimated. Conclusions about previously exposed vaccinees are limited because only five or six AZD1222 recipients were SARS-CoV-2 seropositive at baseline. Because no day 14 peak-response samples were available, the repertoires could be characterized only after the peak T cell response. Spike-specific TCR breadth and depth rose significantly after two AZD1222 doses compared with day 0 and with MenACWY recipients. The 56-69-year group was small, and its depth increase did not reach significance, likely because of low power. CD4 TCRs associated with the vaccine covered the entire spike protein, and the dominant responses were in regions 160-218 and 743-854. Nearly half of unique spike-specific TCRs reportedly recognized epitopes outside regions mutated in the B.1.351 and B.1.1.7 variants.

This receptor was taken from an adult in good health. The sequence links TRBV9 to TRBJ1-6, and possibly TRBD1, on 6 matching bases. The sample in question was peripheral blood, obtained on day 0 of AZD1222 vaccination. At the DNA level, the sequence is TGTGCCAGCAGCGTAGGACAGGCCAGCTCCTATAATTCACCCCTCCACTTT. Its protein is CASSVGQASSYNSPLHF.